This T cell receptor beta chain was profiled in a study of cytomegalovirus exposure and HLA in healthy donors. Study-level points and caveats: Researchers catalogued roughly 170 TCR beta chains as cytomegalovirus-associated.

The CDR3 contains 14 residues. Germline-derived CDR1 and CDR2 are MNHEY and SVGAGI. V was clipped by 6 bases and J by 0 bases, with 9 bases between them. This clone was observed a few times. Its specificity is unknown. Researchers ran the PCR with 60 Vbeta and 13 Jbeta primers. Clones were sequenced by immunoSEQ multiplex PCR, and TCRdb holds only the in-frame ones, with some missing. The sample carries 120,000 or so clones, approximately 79% recorded once. The sequenced material came from PBMCs. The TCR sequence derives from a man younger than 40 in good health and CMV-seronegative. The J gene is TRBJ1-3, the V gene TRBV6-5; D gene unclear. CDR3 region: CASSRGLSGNTIYF. CDR3 bases: TGTGCCAGCAGCCGGGGTCTCTCTGGAAACACCATATATTTT.